These 14 T cell receptor beta chains were all obtained from the same sample, sequenced in a study of neurological immune-mediated disorders. TCRdb passed the 5' RACE reads through MiXCR, listing each CDR3 protein once. The sample holds around 13,000 distinct CDR3 sequences, less than 7.5% seen once. The sequencing sample was made of CD8+ T cells from blood. Every receptor here comes from a woman aged 40 to 50 in good health.

This clonotype was seen at least ten times. The chain recombines TRBV7-9 with TRBJ2-3; 7 nucleotides agree with TRBD1. The CDR3 runs to 13 residues. V was pared by 6 bases and J by 7 bases, with 7 bases of the junction left unmatched. Looked up from germline, CDR1 is SEHNR and CDR2 is FQNEAQ (reference sequence). The CDR3 DNA sequence: TGTGCCAGCAGGCGACGACAGGGACATACGCAGTATTTT. Protein product: CASRRRQGHTQYF.

This clonotype has at least ten counts. The chain has TRBV12-3 or TRBV12-4 and TRBJ2-5, with 8 nucleotides matching TRBD1. J was trimmed by 0 bases and V by 6 bases; bases with no gene match: 6. The CDR3 length is 15 residues. As DNA, the CDR3 is TGTGCCAGCAGGTCGGGACAGGAGAACCAAGAGACCCAGTACTTC. This translates into CASRSGQENQETQYF.

Ten or more counts support this clonotype. V is TRBV2 and J is TRBJ1-2, with D possibly being TRBD1 (6 bases). CDR1 is SNHLY, CDR2 FYNNEI, per germline. This CDR3 contains 15 residues. V lost 3 bases, J lost 0 bases, and 11 bases lay in between. The CDR3 spells CASSDNSGANYGYTF. DNA of the CDR3: TGTGCCAGCAGTGACAATTCAGGGGCTAACTATGGCTACACCTTC.

This clonotype appeared many times. The J gene is TRBJ2-4, the V gene TRBV10-3, with D perhaps TRBD1 or TRBD2 (5 bases each). Germline CDR1 and CDR2: ENHRY and SYGVKD. Deletions cut 5 bases from V and 8 bases from J, with 19 bases between. The CDR3 length is 15 residues. The CDR3 nucleotides are TGTGCCATCAGTTCTCACGGGGCACATCCCCACATTCAGTACTTC. Protein: CAISSHGAHPHIQYF.

This clonotype came up many times. The rearrangement joins TRBV27 to TRBJ1-2, with TRBD1 matching over 8 bases. This CDR3 contains 15 residues. V shed 3 bases, J shed 3 bases, and the junction held 6 bases outside the gene matches. Germline V gene data show CDR1 as MNHEY and CDR2 as SMNVEV (reference sequence). CDR3 in DNA: TGTGCCAGCAGTTTTGGGGGACAGGCACACTATGGCTACACCTTC. Protein sequence: CASSFGGQAHYGYTF.

Many counts were recorded for this clonotype. J is TRBJ2-5 and V is TRBV10-3, with D possibly TRBD2 on 5 matching bases. The germline V and J ends were trimmed by 0 bases and 3 bases, with 11 bases remaining between them. Germline assignment: CDR1 ENHRY and CDR2 SYGVKD. This CDR3 contains 15 residues. The CDR3 is CAISESVDYKETQYF. CDR3 coding DNA: TGTGCCATCAGTGAGTCGGTTGACTATAAAGAGACCCAGTACTTC.

This clonotype came up many times. V is TRBV29-1 and J is TRBJ1-2; D may be TRBD1 (6 bases). Germline V lookup: CDR1 SQVTM, CDR2 ANQGSEA. This CDR3 has 15 residues. Trimming stripped 4 bases from V and 0 bases from J, with 15 bases between. The CDR3 nucleotides are TGCAGCGTTGTAGAGGGGGGCCAGGCTAACTATGGCTACACCTTC. Its translation: CSVVEGGQANYGYTF. The whole variable domain, filled in from reference TRBV29-1 and TRBJ1-2, reads SAVISQKPSRDICQRGTSLTIQCQVDSQVTMMFWYRQQPGQSLTLIATANQGSEATYESGFVIDKFPISRPNLTFSTLTVSNMSPEDSSIYLCSVVEGGQANYGYTFGSGTRLTVV.

In this sample, this clonotype turned up many times. J is TRBJ2-7 and V is TRBV11-2; a weak D match, TRBD1 (5 bases). With 1 base removed from V and 7 bases from J, the gap between germline ends came to 17 bases. Germline V lookup: CDR1 SGHAT, CDR2 FQNNGV. The CDR3 is made up of 15 amino acids. The CDR3 protein is CASSLGLGPKWEQYF. The CDR3 coding sequence is TGTGCCAGCAGCTTAGGTCTGGGGCCCAAATGGGAGCAGTACTTC.

This clonotype was detected ten times or more. The J gene is TRBJ2-5, the V gene TRBV20-1, with D tentatively TRBD1 (6 bases). The CDR3 length is 15 residues. V lost 2 bases to trimming and J lost 4 bases, with 17 bases between them. The V gene's germline CDR1 is DFQATT and CDR2 SNEGSKA (reference sequence). CDR3 coding DNA: TGCAGTGCTAGAAGCGTTGTGGACAGCCCAGAGACCCAGTACTTC. Amino acid sequence: CSARSVVDSPETQYF.

This clonotype was detected ten times or more. For the CDR3, the DNA is TGCAGTGCTAGAGCCCTCCTACGACAGGGTGAGTGGGACGAGCAGTACTTC. Translation: CSARALLRQGEWDEQYF. The chain couples TRBV20-1 to TRBJ2-7; 7 bases map to TRBD1. This CDR3 has 17 residues. The germline CDR1 and CDR2 sequences are DFQATT and SNEGSKA (reference sequence). The V segment lost 1 base and the J segment 5 bases; nucleotides outside the gene matches: 17.

As for this clonotype: One end of the junction fails to match germline, which may point to a read error. The chain combines TRBV5-1 with TRBJ2-3; D call uncertain. The CDR3 contains 13 residues. In germline, CDR1 is SGHRS, CDR2 YFSETQ. Here the CDR3 DNA reads TGTGCCAGCAAGGGTCCAGCCACAGATATGCAGTATTTT. Translation: CASKGPATDMQYF.

This clonotype has at least ten counts. This chain joins TRBV4-2 and TRBJ1-2; D unresolved. CDR1 and CDR2 from the germline V gene are LGHNA and YNFKEQ. This CDR3 spans 15 amino acids. V was pared by 3 bases and J by 2 bases, with 13 bases between. CDR3 DNA sequence: TGTGCCAGCAGCCAGAGAGTCGGTAACAACTATGGCTACACCTTC. Translating gives CASSQRVGNNYGYTF.

The table lists this clonotype with many counts. The chain links TRBV5-1 to TRBJ1-4; TRBD1 is a possible D gene (5 bases). Trimming removed 0 bases from V and 5 bases from J, with 11 bases in between. The germline V gene encodes CDR1 SGHRS and CDR2 YFSETQ. The CDR3 is 15 residues long. CDR3 sequence reads: CASSLAPGSNEKLFF. The CDR3 nucleotides read TGCGCCAGCAGCTTGGCCCCAGGGTCAAATGAAAAACTGTTTTTT.

Ten or more counts support this clonotype. The chain uses TRBV24-1 and TRBJ2-1; D could derive from TRBD1 or TRBD2 (5 bases each). V was cut by 9 bases and J by 10 bases, with 15 bases left in between. The germline V gene has CDR1 KGHDR and CDR2 SFDVKD. The CDR3 length is 12 residues. The CDR3 loop reads CATSLLGAEQFF. The CDR3 DNA reads TGTGCCACCTCCCTCCTCGGGGCCGAGCAGTTCTTC.